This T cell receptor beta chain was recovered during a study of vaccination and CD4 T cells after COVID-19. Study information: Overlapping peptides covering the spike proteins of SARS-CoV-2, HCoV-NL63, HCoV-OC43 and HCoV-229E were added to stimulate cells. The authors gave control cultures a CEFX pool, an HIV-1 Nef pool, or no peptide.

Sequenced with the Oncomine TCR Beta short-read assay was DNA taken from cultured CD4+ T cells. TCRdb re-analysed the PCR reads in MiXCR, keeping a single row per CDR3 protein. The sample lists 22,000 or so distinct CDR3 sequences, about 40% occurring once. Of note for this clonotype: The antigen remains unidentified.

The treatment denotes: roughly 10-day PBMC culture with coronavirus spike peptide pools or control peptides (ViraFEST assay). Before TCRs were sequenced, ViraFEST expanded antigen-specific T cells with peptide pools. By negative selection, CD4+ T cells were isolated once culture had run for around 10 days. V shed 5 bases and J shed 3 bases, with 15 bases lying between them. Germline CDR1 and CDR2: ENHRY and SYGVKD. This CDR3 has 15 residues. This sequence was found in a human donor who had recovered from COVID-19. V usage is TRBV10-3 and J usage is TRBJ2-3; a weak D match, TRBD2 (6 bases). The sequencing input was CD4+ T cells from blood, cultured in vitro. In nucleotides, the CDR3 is TGTGCCATCAGTCTGAGCGGGCGAGCAACAGATACGCAGTATTTT. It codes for CAISLSGRATDTQYF.